These 8 T cell receptor beta chains originate from one sample sequenced in a study of spatial heterogeneity in lung cancer. Time point noted: sample taken at primary tumor resection. The sequenced material consisted of unsorted whole RNA from tumor, nontumor lung or frozen PBMC. Each CDR3 protein gets one entry after TCRdb re-called the 5' RACE reads with MiXCR. The sample contains 5,000 to 5,500 distinct CDR3 sequences, more than 30% of which appear only once. Sequenced here: PBMCs, sampled at surgery. Receptors were obtained from a female donor with early-stage non-small cell lung cancer.

This clonotype was seen only a few times. Because the library targeted alpha chains, this beta chain is an off-target read whose size means little. V gene TRBV19 combines with J gene TRBJ2-5, with a tentative D call TRBD1 (6 bases). V was pared by 2 bases and J by 5 bases, with 9 bases between. The CDR3 runs 13 residues. Germline CDR1 is LNHDA and CDR2 is SQIVND (reference sequence). CDR3 in amino acids: CASSINRAETQYF. Written as DNA, the CDR3 is TGTGCCAGTAGTATAAACAGGGCGGAGACCCAGTACTTC.

This clonotype rates as medium-sized. Since the library was made to target alpha chains, this beta chain is a stray read and its abundance is not meaningful. This chain connects TRBV7-2 to TRBJ2-2, with TRBD2 matching over 10 bases. This CDR3 spans 14 amino acids. The germline CDR1 and CDR2 sequences are SGHTA and FQGNSA. The trim removed 5 bases at V and 9 bases at J, leaving 6 bases unmatched. Written as DNA, the CDR3 is TGTGCCAGCAGCAACCTGGGACTAGCGAGGGAGCTGTTTTTT. Translation gives CASSNLGLARELFF.

Only one count was recorded for this clonotype. As an off-target read in a library built for alpha chains, this beta chain has a frequency of little significance. The chain employs TRBV9 and TRBJ2-3, with D perhaps TRBD2 (7 bases). Trimming pared 5 bases from V and 2 bases from J, leaving 12 bases between. CDR3 size: 14 residues. Germline loops: CDR1 SGDLS, CDR2 YYNGEE. Here the CDR3 reads CASSTGGHTDTQYF. DNA of the CDR3: TGTGCCAGCAGTACGGGGGGCCACACAGATACGCAGTATTTT.

Turning to this clonotype: This beta chain came through as a stray read in a library set up for alpha chains, and its size says little. V usage is TRBV7-2 and J usage is TRBJ2-2, with a possible D match to TRBD2 (6 bases). The V and J ends lost 5 bases and 7 bases respectively, with 14 bases between them. The germline gives CDR1 SGHTA, CDR2 FQGNSA. The CDR3 runs to 14 residues. CDR3 residues: CASSPRGSDGELFF. As DNA, the CDR3 is TGTGCCAGCAGCCCCCGGGGGAGCGACGGGGAGCTGTTTTTT.

This clonotype was picked up a small number of times. This beta chain slipped into a library made for alpha chains as a stray read, so its size is not meaningful. The chain is built from TRBV2 and TRBJ2-7; D may be TRBD1 (6 bases). The V gene lost 3 bases and the J gene lost 2 bases, with 11 bases spanning the gap. CDR3 size: 14 residues. CDR1 and CDR2 from the germline V gene are SNHLY and FYNNEI. The CDR3 region is CASSEGAGPYEQYF. DNA of the CDR3: TGTGCCAGCAGTGAGGGGGCCGGTCCCTACGAGCAGTACTTC. The complete variable domain, with remaining parts taken from reference TRBV2 and TRBJ2-7, reads EPEVTQTPSHQVTQMGQEVILRCVPISNHLYFYWYRQILGQKVEFLVSFYNNEISEKSEIFDDQFSVERPDGSNFTLKIRSTKLEDSAMYFCASSEGAGPYEQYFGPGTRLTVT.

As regards this clonotype: This beta chain is off target for a library built for alpha chains, so its abundance means little. The chain carries TRBV18 and TRBJ2-3; D is unresolved. CDR1 and CDR2 from the germline V gene are KGHSH and LQKENI. The V end lost 3 bases, the J end lost 0 bases, and 4 bases lay between the germline ends. The CDR3 is 13 amino acids. CDR3 sequence (DNA): TGTGCCAGCTCACCCGGGAGCACAGATACGCAGTATTTT. Translated, it gives CASSPGSTDTQYF.

A note on this clonotype: Because this beta chain is a stray read in a library intended to capture alpha chains, its abundance should not be given much weight. This chain joins TRBV9 and TRBJ2-3; the D is unclear. With 0 bases removed from V and 3 bases from J, the gap between germline ends came to 11 bases. The CDR3 has 15 amino acids. Germline CDR1 is SGDLS and CDR2 is YYNGEE. The CDR3 spells CASSVESLPTDTQYF. As DNA, the CDR3 is TGTGCCAGCAGCGTAGAGAGTCTCCCAACAGATACGCAGTATTTT.

Turning to this clonotype: The library was built for alpha chains, so this beta chain is an off-target read and its size means little. J is TRBJ2-7 and V is TRBV7-9; D gene uncertain. CDR3 size: 12 residues. Germline V gives CDR1 SEHNR, CDR2 FQNEAQ (reference sequence). Trimming removed 0 bases from V and 2 bases from J, with 2 bases in between. Written as DNA, the CDR3 is TGTGCCAGCAGCTTAGCTCCCTACGAGCAGTACTTC. Residues: CASSLAPYEQYF.